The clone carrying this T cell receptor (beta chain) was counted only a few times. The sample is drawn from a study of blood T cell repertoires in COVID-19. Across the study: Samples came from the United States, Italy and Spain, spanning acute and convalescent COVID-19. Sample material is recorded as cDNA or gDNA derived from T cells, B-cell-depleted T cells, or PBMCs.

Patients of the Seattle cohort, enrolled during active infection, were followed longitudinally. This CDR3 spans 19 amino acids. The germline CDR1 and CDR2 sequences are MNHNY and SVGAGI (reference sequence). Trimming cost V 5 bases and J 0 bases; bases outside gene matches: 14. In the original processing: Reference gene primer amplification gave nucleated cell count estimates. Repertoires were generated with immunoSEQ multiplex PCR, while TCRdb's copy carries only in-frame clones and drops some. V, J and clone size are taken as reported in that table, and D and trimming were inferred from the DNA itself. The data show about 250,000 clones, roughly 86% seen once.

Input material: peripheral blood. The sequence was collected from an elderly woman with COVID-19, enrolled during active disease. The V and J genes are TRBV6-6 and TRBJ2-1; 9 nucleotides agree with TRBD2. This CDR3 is CASSPRSSGGRRSYNEQFF. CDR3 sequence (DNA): TGTGCCAGCAGTCCCCGTTCCAGCGGGGGGCGTCGCTCCTACAATGAGCAGTTCTTC.